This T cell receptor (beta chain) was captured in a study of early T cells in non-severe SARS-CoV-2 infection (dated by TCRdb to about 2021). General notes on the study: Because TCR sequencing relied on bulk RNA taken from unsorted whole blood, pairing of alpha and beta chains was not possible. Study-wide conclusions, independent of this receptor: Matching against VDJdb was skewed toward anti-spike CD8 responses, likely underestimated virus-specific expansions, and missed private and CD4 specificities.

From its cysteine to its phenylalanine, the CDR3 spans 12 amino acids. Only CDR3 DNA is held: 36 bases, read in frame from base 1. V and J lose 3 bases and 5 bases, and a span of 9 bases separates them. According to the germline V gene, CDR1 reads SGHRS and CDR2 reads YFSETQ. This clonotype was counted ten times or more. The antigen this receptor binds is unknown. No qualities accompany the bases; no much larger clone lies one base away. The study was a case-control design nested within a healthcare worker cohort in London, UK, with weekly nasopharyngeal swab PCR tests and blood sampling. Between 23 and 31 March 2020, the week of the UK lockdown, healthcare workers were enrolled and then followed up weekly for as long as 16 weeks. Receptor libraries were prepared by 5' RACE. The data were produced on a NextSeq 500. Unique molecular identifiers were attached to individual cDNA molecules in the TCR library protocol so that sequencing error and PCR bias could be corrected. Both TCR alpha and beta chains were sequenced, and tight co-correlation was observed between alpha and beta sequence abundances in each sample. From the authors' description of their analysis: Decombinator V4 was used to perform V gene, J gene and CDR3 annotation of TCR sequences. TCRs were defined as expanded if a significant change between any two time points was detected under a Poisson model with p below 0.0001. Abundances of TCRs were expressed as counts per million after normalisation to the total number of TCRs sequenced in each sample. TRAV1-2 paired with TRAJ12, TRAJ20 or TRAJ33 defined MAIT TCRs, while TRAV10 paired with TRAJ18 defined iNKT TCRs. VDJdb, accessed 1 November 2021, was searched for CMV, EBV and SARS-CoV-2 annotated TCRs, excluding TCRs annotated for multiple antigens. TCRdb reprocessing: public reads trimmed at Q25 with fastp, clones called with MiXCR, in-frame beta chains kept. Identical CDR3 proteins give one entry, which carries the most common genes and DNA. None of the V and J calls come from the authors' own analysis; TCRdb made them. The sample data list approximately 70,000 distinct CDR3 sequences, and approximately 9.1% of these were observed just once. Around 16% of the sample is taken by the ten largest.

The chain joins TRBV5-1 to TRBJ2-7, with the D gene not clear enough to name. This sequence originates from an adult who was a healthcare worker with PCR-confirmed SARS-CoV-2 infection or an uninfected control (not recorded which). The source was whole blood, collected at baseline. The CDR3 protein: CASSSTWDEQYF. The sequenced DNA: TGCGCCAGCAGCTCGACTTGGGACGAGCAGTACTTC.